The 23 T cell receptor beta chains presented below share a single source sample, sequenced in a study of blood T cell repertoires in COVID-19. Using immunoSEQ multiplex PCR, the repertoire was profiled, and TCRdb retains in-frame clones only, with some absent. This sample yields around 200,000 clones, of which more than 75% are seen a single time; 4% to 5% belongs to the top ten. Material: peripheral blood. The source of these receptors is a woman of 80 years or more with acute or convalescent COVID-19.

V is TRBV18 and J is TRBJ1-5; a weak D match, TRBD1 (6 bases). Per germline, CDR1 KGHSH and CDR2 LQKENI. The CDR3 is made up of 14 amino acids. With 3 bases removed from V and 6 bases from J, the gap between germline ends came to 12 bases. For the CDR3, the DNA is TGTGCCAGCTCACCTGACAGGACAGTTCAGCCCCAGCATTTT. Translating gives CASSPDRTVQPQHF. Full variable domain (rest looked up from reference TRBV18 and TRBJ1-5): NAGVMQNPRHLVRRRGQEARLRCSPMKGHSHVYWYRQLPEEGLKFMVYLQKENIIDESGMPKERFSAEFPKEGPSILRIQQVVRGDSAAYFCASSPDRTVQPQHFGDGTRLSIL.

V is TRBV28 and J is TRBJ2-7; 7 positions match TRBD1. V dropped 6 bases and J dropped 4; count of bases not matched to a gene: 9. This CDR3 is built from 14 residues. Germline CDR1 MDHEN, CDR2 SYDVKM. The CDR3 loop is CASRRYGQAYEQYF. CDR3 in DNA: TGTGCCAGCAGGAGATACGGACAGGCGTACGAGCAGTACTTC.

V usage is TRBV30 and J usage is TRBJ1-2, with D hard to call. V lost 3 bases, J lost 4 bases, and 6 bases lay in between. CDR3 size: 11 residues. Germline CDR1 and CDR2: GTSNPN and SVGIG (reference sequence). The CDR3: CAWSESYGYTF. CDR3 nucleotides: TGTGCCTGGAGCGAGTCCTATGGCTACACCTTC.

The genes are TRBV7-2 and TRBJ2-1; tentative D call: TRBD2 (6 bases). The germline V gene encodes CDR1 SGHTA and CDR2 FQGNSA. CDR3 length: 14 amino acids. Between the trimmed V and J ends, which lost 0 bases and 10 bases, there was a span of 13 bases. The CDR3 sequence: CASSLAGGGAEQFF. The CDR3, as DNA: TGTGCCAGCAGCTTAGCGGGAGGCGGCGCGGAGCAGTTCTTC.

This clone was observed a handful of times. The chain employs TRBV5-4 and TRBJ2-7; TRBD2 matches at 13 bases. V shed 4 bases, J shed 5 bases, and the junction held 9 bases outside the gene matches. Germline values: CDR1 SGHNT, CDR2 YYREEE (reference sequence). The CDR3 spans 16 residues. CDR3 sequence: CASSTGTSGIGDEQYF. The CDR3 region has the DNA TGTGCCAGCAGCACCGGGACTAGCGGGATAGGGGACGAGCAGTACTTC.

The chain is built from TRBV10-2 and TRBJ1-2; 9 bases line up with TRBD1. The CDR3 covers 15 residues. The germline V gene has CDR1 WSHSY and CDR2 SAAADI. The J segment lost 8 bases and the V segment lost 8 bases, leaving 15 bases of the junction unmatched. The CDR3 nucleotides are TGCGCCAGCGCGTTCTCAATCGGGACAGGGATCGGCTACACCTTC. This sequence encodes CASAFSIGTGIGYTF.

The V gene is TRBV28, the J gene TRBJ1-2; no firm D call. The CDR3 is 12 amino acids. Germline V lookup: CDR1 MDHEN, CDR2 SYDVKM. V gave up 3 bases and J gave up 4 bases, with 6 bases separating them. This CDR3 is CASSLRFYGYTF. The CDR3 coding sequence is TGTGCCAGCAGTTTGCGTTTCTATGGCTACACCTTC.

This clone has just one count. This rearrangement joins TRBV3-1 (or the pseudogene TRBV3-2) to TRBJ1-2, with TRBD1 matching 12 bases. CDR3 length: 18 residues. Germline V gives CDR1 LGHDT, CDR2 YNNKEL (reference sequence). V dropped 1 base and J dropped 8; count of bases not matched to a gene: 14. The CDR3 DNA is TGTGCCAGCAGCCAAGGTCCCCGGGACAGGGGGCTGCTCAGAGGCTACACCTTC. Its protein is CASSQGPRDRGLLRGYTF.

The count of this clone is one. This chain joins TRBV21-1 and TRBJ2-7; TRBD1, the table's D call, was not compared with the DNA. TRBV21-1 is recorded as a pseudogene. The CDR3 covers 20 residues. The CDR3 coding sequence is TGTGCCAGCAGCCGGCCCAGGGTTCGCCGGGACACACGGTCTAAGGACGAGCAGTACTTC. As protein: CASSRPRVRRDTRSKDEQYF.

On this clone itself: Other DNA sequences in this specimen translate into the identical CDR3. The CDR3 region is CASSLTGSGANVLTF. The CDR3 DNA sequence: TGCGCCAGCAGCTTGACAGGGAGTGGGGCCAACGTCCTGACTTTC. The rearrangement joins TRBV5-1 to TRBJ2-6; a possible D gene is TRBD1 (6 bases). The V gene lost 1 base and the J gene lost 3 bases, with 8 bases spanning the gap. Germline assignment: CDR1 SGHRS and CDR2 YFSETQ. This CDR3 has 15 amino acids.

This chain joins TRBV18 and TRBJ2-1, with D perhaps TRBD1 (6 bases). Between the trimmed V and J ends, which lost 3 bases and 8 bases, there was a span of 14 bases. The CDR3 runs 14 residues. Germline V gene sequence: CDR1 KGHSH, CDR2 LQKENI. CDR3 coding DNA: TGTGCCAGCTCACCGCCCTCAGGGGTAGATGAGCAGTTCTTC. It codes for CASSPPSGVDEQFF. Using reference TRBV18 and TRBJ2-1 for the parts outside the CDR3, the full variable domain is NAGVMQNPRHLVRRRGQEARLRCSPMKGHSHVYWYRQLPEEGLKFMVYLQKENIIDESGMPKERFSAEFPKEGPSILRIQQVVRGDSAAYFCASSPPSGVDEQFFGPGTRLTVL.

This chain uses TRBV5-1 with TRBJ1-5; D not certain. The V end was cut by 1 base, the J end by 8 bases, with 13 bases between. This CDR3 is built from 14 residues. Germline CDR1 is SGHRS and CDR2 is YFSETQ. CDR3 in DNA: TGCGCCAGCAGCTTGCAAGGTGTCGGGGAGCCCCAGCATTTT. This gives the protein CASSLQGVGEPQHF.

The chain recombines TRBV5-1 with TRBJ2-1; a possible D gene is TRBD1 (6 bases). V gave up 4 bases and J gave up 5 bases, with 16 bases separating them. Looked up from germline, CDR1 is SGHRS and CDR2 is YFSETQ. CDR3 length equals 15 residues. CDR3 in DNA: TGCGCCAGCAGCCCCGAGGGGGTCGACCACAATGAGCAGTTCTTC. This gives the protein CASSPEGVDHNEQFF.

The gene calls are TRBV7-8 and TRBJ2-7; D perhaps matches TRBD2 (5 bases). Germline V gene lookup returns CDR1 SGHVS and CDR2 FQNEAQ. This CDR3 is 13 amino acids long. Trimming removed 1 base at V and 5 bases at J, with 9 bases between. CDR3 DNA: TGTGCCAGCAGCTTAGATCGGGGAGACGAGCAGTACTTC. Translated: CASSLDRGDEQYF.

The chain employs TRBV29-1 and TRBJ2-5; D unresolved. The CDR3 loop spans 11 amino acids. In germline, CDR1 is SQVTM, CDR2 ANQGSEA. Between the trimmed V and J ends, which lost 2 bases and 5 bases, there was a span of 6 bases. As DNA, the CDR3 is TGCAGCGTTGAACCAGGCGAGACCCAGTACTTC. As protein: CSVEPGETQYF.

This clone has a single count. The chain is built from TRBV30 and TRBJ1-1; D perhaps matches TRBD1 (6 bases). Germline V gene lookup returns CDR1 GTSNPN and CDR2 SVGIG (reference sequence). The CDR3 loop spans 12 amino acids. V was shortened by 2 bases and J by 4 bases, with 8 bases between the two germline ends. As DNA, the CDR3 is TGTGCCTGGAGTAGAGGGGGCACTGAAGCTTTCTTT. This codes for CAWSRGGTEAFF.

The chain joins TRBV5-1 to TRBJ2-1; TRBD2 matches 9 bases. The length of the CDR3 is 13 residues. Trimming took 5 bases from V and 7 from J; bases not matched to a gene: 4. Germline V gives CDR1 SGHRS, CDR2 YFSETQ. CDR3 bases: TGCGCCAGCAGGGCGGGAGGGGGGAATGAGCAGTTCTTC. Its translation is CASRAGGGNEQFF.

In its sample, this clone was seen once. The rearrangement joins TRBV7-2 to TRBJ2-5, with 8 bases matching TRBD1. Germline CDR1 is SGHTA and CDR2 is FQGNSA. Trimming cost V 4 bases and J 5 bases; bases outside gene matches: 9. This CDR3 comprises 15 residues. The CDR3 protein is CASSSLGQGVETQYF. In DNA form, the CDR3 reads TGTGCCAGCAGCTCCCTAGGACAGGGCGTGGAGACCCAGTACTTC.

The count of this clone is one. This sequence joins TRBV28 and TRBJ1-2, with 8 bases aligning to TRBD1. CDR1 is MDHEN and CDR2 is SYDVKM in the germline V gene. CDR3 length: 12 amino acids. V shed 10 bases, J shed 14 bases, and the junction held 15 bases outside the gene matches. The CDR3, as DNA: TGTGCCACCGGGGCGGGACAGGACCTTCCTACCTTC. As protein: CATGAGQDLPTF.

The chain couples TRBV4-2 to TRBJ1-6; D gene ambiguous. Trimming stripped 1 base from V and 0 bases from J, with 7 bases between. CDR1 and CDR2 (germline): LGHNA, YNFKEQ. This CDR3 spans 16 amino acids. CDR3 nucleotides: TGTGCCAGCAGCCAAGTCCTCAGCTCCTATAATTCACCCCTCCACTTT. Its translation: CASSQVLSSYNSPLHF.

The CDR3 sequence: CASSTTGPVGELFF. CDR3 DNA: TGCGCCAGCAGCACGACAGGCCCGGTCGGGGAGCTGTTTTTT. The V call is TRBV5-1, the J call TRBJ2-2, with D perhaps matching TRBD1 (6 bases). The CDR3 is made up of 14 amino acids. Germline loops: CDR1 SGHRS, CDR2 YFSETQ. The V and J ends lost 4 bases and 7 bases respectively, with 14 bases between them.

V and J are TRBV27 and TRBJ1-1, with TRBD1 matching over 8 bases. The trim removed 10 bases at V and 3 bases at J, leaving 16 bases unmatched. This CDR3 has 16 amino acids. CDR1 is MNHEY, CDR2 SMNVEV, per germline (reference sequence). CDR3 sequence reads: CATAQGAASQDTEAFF. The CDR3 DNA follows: TGTGCCACCGCCCAGGGGGCTGCCTCCCAAGACACTGAAGCTTTCTTT.

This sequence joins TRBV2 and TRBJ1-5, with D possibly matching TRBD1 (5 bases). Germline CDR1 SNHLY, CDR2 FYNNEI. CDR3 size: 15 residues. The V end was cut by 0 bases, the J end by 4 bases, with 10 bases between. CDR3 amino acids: CASSEALPGNQPQHF. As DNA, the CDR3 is TGTGCCAGCAGTGAAGCGCTTCCAGGGAATCAGCCCCAGCATTTT. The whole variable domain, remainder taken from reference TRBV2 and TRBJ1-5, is EPEVTQTPSHQVTQMGQEVILRCVPISNHLYFYWYRQILGQKVEFLVSFYNNEISEKSEIFDDQFSVERPDGSNFTLKIRSTKLEDSAMYFCASSEALPGNQPQHFGDGTRLSIL.